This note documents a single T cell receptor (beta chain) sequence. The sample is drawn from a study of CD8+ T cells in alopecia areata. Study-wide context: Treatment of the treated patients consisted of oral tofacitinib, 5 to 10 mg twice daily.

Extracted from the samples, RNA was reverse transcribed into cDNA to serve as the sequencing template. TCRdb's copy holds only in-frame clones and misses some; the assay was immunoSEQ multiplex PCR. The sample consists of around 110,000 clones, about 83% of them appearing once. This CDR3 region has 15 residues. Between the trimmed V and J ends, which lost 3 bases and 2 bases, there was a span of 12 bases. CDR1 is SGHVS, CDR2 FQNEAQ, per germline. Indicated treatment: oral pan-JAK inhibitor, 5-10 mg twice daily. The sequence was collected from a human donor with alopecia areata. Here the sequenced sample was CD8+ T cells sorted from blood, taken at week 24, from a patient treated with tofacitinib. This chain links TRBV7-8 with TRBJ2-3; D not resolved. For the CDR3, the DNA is TGTGCCAGCAGCTTCGGCGGAACTTTCACAGATACGCAGTATTTT. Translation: CASSFGGTFTDTQYF.